This paragraph reports one T cell receptor (beta chain). The entry originates in a study of blood T cell repertoires in COVID-19. Across the study: The origin of the acute and convalescent COVID-19 samples was the United States, Italy and Spain.

Data came from immunoSEQ multiplex PCR; TCRdb stores just in-frame clones and leaves some out. The sample shows approximately 150,000 clones, around four fifths of them seen only once. Germline values: CDR1 SEHNR, CDR2 FQNEAQ (reference sequence). V shed 4 bases and J shed 6 bases, with 18 bases lying between them. CDR3 size: 15 residues. Material: PBMCs or T cells enriched from blood (not recorded which). V and J are TRBV7-9 and TRBJ1-2; D is unresolved. This sequence originates from a woman aged 40 to 50 who had recovered from COVID-19. This CDR3 is CASSSWEAPRDGYTF. As DNA, the CDR3 is TGTGCCAGCAGCTCGTGGGAGGCTCCGCGGGATGGCTACACCTTC.